This entry lists 8 T cell receptor beta chains sequenced from one sample in a study of T cells in Graves' hyperthyroidism and ophthalmopathy (dated by TCRdb to the late 2010s). Library construction relied on multiplex PCR. Sequencer: Illumina HiSeq 2000. TCR beta CDR3 regions were amplified from RNA transcripts. A first-round RT-PCR of the TCR CDR3 used the HTBI primer set with the Qiagen OneStep RT-PCR kit. TCRdb reworked the public reads: Q25 trimming with fastp, MiXCR clone assembly, productive beta chains retained. Each entry is one CDR3 protein sequence, shown with its most common DNA and genes. The sample table lists approximately 690,000 distinct CDR3 sequences, more than 12% of them with a count of one. Approximately 12% of the sample comes from the top ten. The sequencing input was blood. The receptor set was obtained from a woman in her fifties or sixties with Graves' ophthalmopathy.

This clonotype was seen repeatedly, ten times or more. The V gene is TRBV20-1, the J gene TRBJ1-2; D might be TRBD1 (6 bases). The CDR3 runs to 13 residues. Trimming took off 1 base at V and 8 bases at J, with 14 bases between the two ends. In germline, CDR1 is DFQATT, CDR2 SNEGSKA (reference sequence). This CDR3 reads CSARGITGNGYTF. The CDR3, as DNA: TGCAGTGCTAGAGGCATTACAGGGAACGGCTACACCTTC.

This clonotype was counted many times. This chain uses TRBV29-1 with TRBJ2-7; 8 nucleotides match TRBD1. Germline lookup yields CDR1 SQVTM and CDR2 ANQGSEA. This CDR3 has 11 amino acids. V shed 4 bases and J 5 bases; nucleotides not matched to a gene: 1. The CDR3 DNA sequence: TGCAGCGTTGGGACAGGGAACGAGCAGTACTTC. Encoded protein: CSVGTGNEQYF.

This sequence joins TRBV6-4 and TRBJ2-2; 7 bases match TRBD1. The CDR3 has 16 amino acids. The ends lost 3 bases at V and 4 bases at J; junction bases unmatched: 8. CDR1 MRHNA and CDR2 SNTAGT come from the germline V gene. The CDR3 nucleotides are TGTGCCAGCAGTGAAGAGGGGGCGATCGGCACCGGGGAGCTGTTTTTT. It translates to CASSEEGAIGTGELFF.

The table lists this clonotype with a count of one. J is TRBJ2-1 and V is TRBV19; tentatively, D is TRBD1 or TRBD2 (5 bases each). The germline gives CDR1 LNHDA, CDR2 SQIVND (reference sequence). There are 11 residues in the CDR3. V shed 6 bases and J shed 15 bases, with 15 bases lying between them. The CDR3 DNA is TGTGCCAGTAGCCTCGTTCTGGGACGGTTCTTC. The encoded protein is CASSLVLGRFF.

This clonotype was seen ten or more times. One junction end disagrees with the germline gene, perhaps due to a read error. This chain uses TRBV7-9 with TRBJ1-1; possible D gene TRBD1, 5 bases. CDR3 length equals 12 residues. Per the germline V gene, CDR1 is SEHNR and CDR2 is FQNEAQ (reference sequence). The CDR3 sequence is CASSLGTGEAFF. The CDR3 region has the DNA TGCGCCAGCAGCTTGGGGACGGGTGAAGCTTTCTTT.

In this sample, this clonotype turned up a few times. This rearrangement joins TRBV3-1 to TRBJ2-6; D is unclear. Looked up from germline, CDR1 is LGHDT and CDR2 is YNNKEL (reference sequence). The CDR3 is 21 amino acids. V lost 1 base and J 1 base, leaving 23 bases between the germline ends. CDR3 in DNA: TGTGCCAGCAGCCAAGTTTTCGGTGACGGAATTTTTCCATCTGGGGCCAACGTCCTGACTTTC. Translating it yields CASSQVFGDGIFPSGANVLTF.

Regarding this clonotype: One junction end does not reproduce the germline sequence, and a read error may be involved. The chain joins TRBV2 to TRBJ2-1, with 14 bases fitting TRBD2. The germline gives CDR1 SNHLY, CDR2 FYNNEI. The CDR3 covers 14 residues. CDR3 in DNA: TGTGCCAGCTCGGGACTAGCGGGAGTTAATGAGCAGTCCTTC. Its translation: CASSGLAGVNEQSF. The full variable domain, with the rest looked up from reference TRBV2 and TRBJ2-1, is EPEVTQTPSHQVTQMGQEVILRCVPISNHLYFYWYRQILGQKVEFLVSFYNNEISEKSEIFDDQFSVERPDGSNFTLKIRSTKLEDSAMYFCASSGLAGVNEQSFGPGTRLTVL.

This clonotype came up many times. The chain recombines TRBV7-2 with TRBJ1-1; D is possibly TRBD1 (5 bases). Germline CDR1 reads SGHTA; CDR2 reads FQGNSA. V lost 5 bases and J 0 bases, leaving 13 bases between the germline ends. The CDR3 is 15 amino acids. CDR3 in DNA: TGTGCCAGCAGCCCTGGGGCTGGGATGAACACTGAAGCTTTCTTT. Translated, it gives CASSPGAGMNTEAFF.